This passage covers 29 T cell receptor beta chains from one sample sequenced in a study of T cell responses to AZD1222 COVID-19 vaccine. Clones were sequenced by immunoSEQ multiplex PCR, and TCRdb holds only the in-frame ones, with some missing. The sample records about 180,000 clones, 85% to 90% being singletons. This material consisted of peripheral blood, taken 28 days after the second AZD1222 dose. Receptor source: an adult who received the AZD1222 COVID-19 vaccine.

This chain uses TRBV2 with TRBJ2-1; tentatively, D is TRBD2 (6 bases). The CDR3 contains 17 residues. V was trimmed by 8 bases and J by 8 bases, leaving 28 bases between them. Looked up from germline, CDR1 is SNHLY and CDR2 is FYNNEI. The CDR3 nucleotides read TGTGCCAGCTTATCAACCCGGGACGGTCCGGGACTGTATGAGCAGTTCTTC. It translates to CASLSTRDGPGLYEQFF.

The V call is TRBV9, the J call TRBJ2-3; D gene uncertain. CDR1 and CDR2 (germline): SGDLS, YYNGEE. The CDR3 runs to 13 residues. Trimming took 0 bases from V and 6 from J, leaving 8 bases between them. CDR3 region: CASSVAQTDTQYF. CDR3 DNA sequence: TGTGCCAGCAGCGTAGCTCAGACGGATACGCAGTATTTT.

The J gene is TRBJ1-4, the V gene TRBV9; no clear D. Per the germline V gene, CDR1 is SGDLS and CDR2 is YYNGEE. CDR3 length: 15 residues. Trimming left V 5 bases short and J 5 bases short, with 16 bases between. CDR3 residues: CASRYREGPNEKLFF. CDR3 sequence (DNA): TGTGCCAGCAGATATAGAGAGGGCCCCAATGAAAAACTGTTTTTT.

CDR3: CASSPVRRNNQPQHF. The CDR3 DNA sequence: TGTGCCAGCTCACCAGTCCGTCGTAACAATCAGCCCCAGCATTTT. V and J are TRBV18 and TRBJ1-5; D is unclear. The ends were cut back, 2 bases at V and 3 bases at J, with 11 bases in the middle. CDR1 and CDR2 (germline): KGHSH, LQKENI. There are 15 residues in the CDR3.

The chain carries TRBV10-1 and TRBJ1-5; 7 nucleotides match TRBD1. With 2 bases clipped from V and 9 bases from J, the junction kept 10 bases outside the gene matches. Germline V lookup: CDR1 WNHNN, CDR2 SYGVQD (reference sequence). The CDR3 extends over 15 amino acids. Here the CDR3 reads CASSEREGGPMPQHF. CDR3 nucleotides: TGCGCCAGCAGTGAGCGGGAAGGGGGCCCCATGCCCCAGCATTTT.

This clone showed up just once. The rearrangement joins TRBV7-9 to TRBJ2-5, with unresolved D. Germline CDR1 SEHNR, CDR2 FQNEAQ (reference sequence). The CDR3 is 11 amino acids. Trimming shortened V by 3 bases and J by 5 bases, and 4 bases separated the two germline ends. CDR3 amino acids: CASSFGETQYF. The CDR3 nucleotides are TGTGCCAGCAGCTTCGGTGAGACCCAGTACTTC.

The chain recombines TRBV6-1 with TRBJ1-5; TRBD1 agrees at 7 bases. V was clipped by 1 base and J by 11 bases; unmatched bases: 8. This CDR3 is 14 amino acids long. CDR1 is MNHNS, CDR2 SASEGT, per germline. The CDR3 coding sequence is TGTGCCAGCAGTGAAGAGACAGGGAGGGGATCCCAGCATTTT. Protein product: CASSEETGRGSQHF.

The CDR3 DNA reads as TGTGCCAGCAGTATGGGAGGCCGTGCCACAGATACGCAGTATTTT. Protein product: CASSMGGRATDTQYF. V usage is TRBV3-1 (or the pseudogene TRBV3-2) and J usage is TRBJ2-3; a weak D match, TRBD2 (6 bases). Germline CDR1 reads LGHDT; CDR2 reads YNNKEL (reference sequence). Trimming cost V 6 bases and J 2 bases, with 15 bases left between them. This CDR3 comprises 15 residues.

The rearrangement joins TRBV9 to TRBJ2-5, with D tentatively TRBD1 or TRBD2 (6 bases each). V dropped 0 bases and J dropped 2 bases, with 11 bases sitting between them. Germline assignment: CDR1 SGDLS and CDR2 YYNGEE. The CDR3 runs to 15 residues. CDR3 amino acids: CASSVVGGRQETQYF. Here the CDR3 DNA reads TGTGCCAGCAGCGTAGTGGGGGGCCGGCAAGAGACCCAGTACTTC.

This clone has a single count. This chain connects TRBV6-4 to TRBJ2-3; TRBD2 aligns across 8 bases. Trimming at V came to 1 base and at J to 7 bases, leaving 10 bases not matched to a gene. Per the germline V gene, CDR1 is MRHNA and CDR2 is SNTAGT. The CDR3 length is 16 residues. The DNA of the CDR3 is TGTGCCAGCAGTGACTTGACGGGAGGGACGGGAAATACGCAGTATTTT. Its protein is CASSDLTGGTGNTQYF.

J is TRBJ1-5 and V is TRBV4-2; no definite D call. This CDR3 region has 16 residues. V lost 6 bases and J 2 bases, leaving 17 bases between the germline ends. From germline, CDR1 is LGHNA and CDR2 YNFKEQ. CDR3 nucleotide sequence: TGTGCCAGCAGAAGTAAACCTCGCACAGGCAATCAGCCCCAGCATTTT. It encodes CASRSKPRTGNQPQHF.

The chain has TRBV15 and TRBJ2-3, with D possibly being TRBD1 (6 bases). The ends were cut back, 8 bases at V and 1 base at J, with 13 bases in the middle. The CDR3 is 14 amino acids. Germline V gene sequence: CDR1 LNHNV, CDR2 YYDKDF (reference sequence). CDR3 nucleotides: TGTGCCACCCGGGTGACAGGACGCACAGATACGCAGTATTTT. Its translation: CATRVTGRTDTQYF.

The chain joins TRBV27 to TRBJ2-7, with 7 bases that match TRBD2. J lost 2 bases, V lost 3 bases, and 4 bases had no gene match. CDR1 is MNHEY, CDR2 SMNVEV, per germline (reference sequence). This CDR3 region has 14 residues. The CDR3 protein is CASSLVAGPYEQYF. Here the CDR3 DNA reads TGTGCCAGCAGTTTGGTAGCGGGCCCCTACGAGCAGTACTTC.

The chain is built from TRBV18 and TRBJ2-5, with 14 nucleotides matching TRBD2. There are 18 residues in the CDR3. CDR1 and CDR2 from the germline V gene are KGHSH and LQKENI. The V and J ends lost 4 bases and 4 bases, in that order; junction bases with no gene match: 11. DNA of the CDR3: TGTGCCAGCTCACGGCGAGGGACTAGCGGGAGCGCGGGAGAGACCCAGTACTTC. As protein: CASSRRGTSGSAGETQYF.

The chain is built from TRBV25-1 and TRBJ1-5; no reliable D call. CDR1 is MGHDK and CDR2 is SYGVNS in the germline V gene. The CDR3 spans 12 residues. V lost 5 bases to trimming and J lost 2 bases, with 4 bases between them. CDR3 residues: CASSWGNQPQHF. Written as DNA, the CDR3 is TGTGCCAGCAGTTGGGGCAATCAGCCCCAGCATTTT.

This chain uses TRBV24-1 with TRBJ2-3; TRBD1 is a possible D gene (7 bases). Between the trimmed V and J ends, which lost 3 bases and 2 bases, there was a span of 11 bases. The CDR3 contains 15 residues. Germline V gives CDR1 KGHDR, CDR2 SFDVKD. In nucleotides, the CDR3 is TGTGCCACCAGTGATCGGGGGACAGCCACAGATACGCAGTATTTT. Translating gives CATSDRGTATDTQYF.

The chain recombines TRBV2 with TRBJ2-4; tentatively, D is TRBD1 or TRBD2 (5 bases each). This CDR3 is built from 16 residues. In germline, CDR1 is SNHLY, CDR2 FYNNEI. V dropped 2 bases and J dropped 4 bases, with 15 bases sitting between them. The CDR3 DNA follows: TGTGCCAGCAGTGAAAGAATCGGGACCGGGAAAAACATTCAGTACTTC. It codes for CASSERIGTGKNIQYF.

This clone was counted once. The rearrangement uses TRBV5-4 and TRBJ2-1; 8 nucleotides match TRBD2. Germline V CDR1 and CDR2: SGHNT, YYREEE (reference sequence). V dropped 3 bases and J dropped 5; count of bases not matched to a gene: 7. This CDR3 is built from 15 residues. Written as DNA, the CDR3 is TGTGCCAGCAGCTCCCATAGCGGGGTTAACAATGAGCAGTTCTTC. Translating it yields CASSSHSGVNNEQFF.

The chain uses TRBV9 and TRBJ1-6; 7 positions match TRBD1. Germline assignment: CDR1 SGDLS and CDR2 YYNGEE. The V segment lost 3 bases and the J segment 10 bases; nucleotides outside the gene matches: 13. CDR3 size: 16 residues. CDR3 nucleotide sequence: TGTGCCAGCAGCGCTGGTCGACAGGGAGTAGCGTCACCCCTCCACTTT. Translated, it gives CASSAGRQGVASPLHF.

V and J are TRBV11-2 and TRBJ1-2; 7 positions match TRBD1. The CDR3 is 15 residues long. Germline V gives CDR1 SGHAT, CDR2 FQNNGV. The V segment lost 5 bases and the J segment 6 bases; nucleotides outside the gene matches: 12. DNA for the CDR3: TGTGCCAGCAGCCCCGGTCCCCGACAGGGCCATGGCTACACCTTC. Translated: CASSPGPRQGHGYTF.

For the CDR3, the DNA is TGTGCCAGCAGCTCGGAGACTAGCGGGATAAATGAGCAGTTCTTC. It encodes CASSSETSGINEQFF. The genes are TRBV5-4 and TRBJ2-1; 11 positions agree with TRBD2. Germline-derived CDR1 and CDR2 are SGHNT and YYREEE (reference sequence). This CDR3 is built from 15 residues. V shed 3 bases, J shed 7 bases, and the junction held 6 bases outside the gene matches.

The chain uses TRBV19 and TRBJ2-1, with D unclear. CDR1 is LNHDA and CDR2 is SQIVND in the germline V gene (reference sequence). Deletions cut 6 bases from V and 0 bases from J, with 15 bases between. The CDR3 extends over 16 amino acids. In DNA form, the CDR3 reads TGTGCCAGTAGGGGCAGCCCTTATAGCTCCTACAATGAGCAGTTCTTC. Residues: CASRGSPYSSYNEQFF.

This chain joins TRBV7-2 and TRBJ2-3, with TRBD2 identical over 12 bases. The CDR3 loop spans 16 amino acids. V lost 4 bases, J lost 4 bases, and 6 bases stayed unmatched. Germline-derived CDR1 and CDR2 are SGHTA and FQGNSA. In nucleotides, the CDR3 is TGTGCCAGCAGCTACCGACTAGCGGGAGTTGCAGATACGCAGTATTTT. Amino acid sequence: CASSYRLAGVADTQYF.

The genes are TRBV27 and TRBJ1-1; D may be TRBD1 (5 bases). This CDR3 has 13 amino acids. CDR1 is MNHEY, CDR2 SMNVEV, per germline (reference sequence). The V and J ends lost 3 bases and 1 base respectively, with 6 bases between them. In nucleotides, the CDR3 is TGTGCCAGCAGTTTTGACAGGAACACTGAAGCTTTCTTT. It specifies CASSFDRNTEAFF.

The chain combines TRBV28 with TRBJ1-2, with TRBD1 matching over 8 bases. Germline-derived CDR1 and CDR2 are MDHEN and SYDVKM. Losses at the gene ends were 3 bases for V and 8 bases for J; bases not matched to a gene: 5. The CDR3 extends over 13 amino acids. CDR3 sequence reads: CASSLGRGRGYTF. The DNA of the CDR3 is TGTGCCAGCAGTTTGGGCAGGGGGCGAGGCTACACCTTC.

This chain connects TRBV27 to TRBJ2-5; the match to TRBD2 covers 10 bases. This CDR3 has 18 amino acids. Germline CDR1 is MNHEY and CDR2 is SMNVEV (reference sequence). Unmatched junction bases numbered 11, after V lost 3 bases and J lost 1 base. The CDR3 reads CASSFSSGRAYLQETQYF. DNA of the CDR3: TGTGCCAGCAGTTTTAGCAGCGGGAGGGCCTACCTCCAAGAGACCCAGTACTTC.

The rearrangement uses TRBV6-5 and TRBJ1-2; no firm D call. V lost 5 bases, J lost 2 bases, and 12 bases lay in between. This CDR3 region has 14 residues. Per germline, CDR1 MNHEY and CDR2 SVGAGI. DNA for the CDR3: TGTGCCAGCAGTCCCCGGGATCCAAACTATGGCTACACCTTC. This codes for CASSPRDPNYGYTF.

The chain links TRBV2 to TRBJ1-2; D is possibly TRBD1 (5 bases). Germline V gene data show CDR1 as SNHLY and CDR2 as FYNNEI. V was shortened by 4 bases and J by 4 bases, with 10 bases between the two germline ends. The CDR3 consists of 13 residues. In DNA, the CDR3 is TGTGCCAGCAGTGGACAGTCGTTCTATGGCTACACCTTC. This codes for CASSGQSFYGYTF.

V usage is TRBV10-3 and J usage is TRBJ1-3, with D possibly TRBD1 on 6 matching bases. Germline V gives CDR1 ENHRY, CDR2 SYGVKD. V shed 3 bases and J shed 2 bases, with 8 bases lying between them. The CDR3 loop spans 14 amino acids. In DNA form, the CDR3 reads TGTGCCATCAGTGACAGGGGAACTGGAAACACCATATATTTT. Translated, it gives CAISDRGTGNTIYF.